This TCR beta chain was sequenced during a study of blood T cell repertoires in COVID-19. For the study at large: The study drew acute and convalescent COVID-19 samples from the United States, Italy and Spain.

Source study methods: Scientists estimated how many nucleated cells there were by amplifying reference gene primers. Using immunoSEQ multiplex PCR, the repertoire was profiled, and TCRdb retains in-frame clones only, with some absent. V and J calls and clone size are as listed in that table; D and trimming were resolved from the DNA. The sample consists of under 150,000 clones, roughly 90% of them appearing once. Trimming took off 2 bases at V and 8 bases at J, with 6 bases between the two ends. The CDR3 sequence is 11 residues long. From germline, CDR1 is MNHEY and CDR2 SVGAGI. The source is a woman in her thirties with acute COVID-19. The rearrangement links TRBV6-5 to TRBJ1-1; D is undetermined. Material: PBMCs or T cells enriched from blood (not recorded which). CDR3 amino acids: CASSYAGEAFF. CDR3 coding DNA: TGTGCCAGCAGTTACGCGGGGGAAGCTTTCTTT.